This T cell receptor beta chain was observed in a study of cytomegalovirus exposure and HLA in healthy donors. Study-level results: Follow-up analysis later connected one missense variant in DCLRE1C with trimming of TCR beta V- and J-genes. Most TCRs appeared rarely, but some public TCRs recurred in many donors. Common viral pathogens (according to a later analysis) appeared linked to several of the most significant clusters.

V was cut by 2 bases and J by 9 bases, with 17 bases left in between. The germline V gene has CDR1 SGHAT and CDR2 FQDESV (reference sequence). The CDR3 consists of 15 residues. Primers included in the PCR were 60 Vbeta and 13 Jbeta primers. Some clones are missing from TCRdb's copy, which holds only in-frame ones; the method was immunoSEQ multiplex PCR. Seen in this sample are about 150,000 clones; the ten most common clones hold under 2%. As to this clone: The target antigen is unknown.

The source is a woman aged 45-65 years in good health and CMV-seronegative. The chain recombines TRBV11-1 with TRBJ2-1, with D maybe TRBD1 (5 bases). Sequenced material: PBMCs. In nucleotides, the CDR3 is TGTGCCAGCAGCTTATGGGCAGGTGGGGCAGGTGAGCAGTTCTTC. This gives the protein CASSLWAGGAGEQFF. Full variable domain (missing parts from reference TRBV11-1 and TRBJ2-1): EAEVAQSPRYKITEKSQAVAFWCDPISGHATLYWYRQILGQGPELLVQFQDESVVDDSQLPKDRFSAERLKGVDSTLKIQPAELGDSAMYLCASSLWAGGAGEQFFGPGTRLTVL.